This T cell receptor beta chain was captured by sequencing in a study of blood T cell repertoires in COVID-19. Some clones are missing from TCRdb's copy, which holds only in-frame ones; the method was immunoSEQ multiplex PCR. The sample has under 150,000 clones, about 82% seen once. J was trimmed by 4 bases and V by 3 bases; bases with no gene match: 5. The CDR3 runs to 15 residues. CDR1 is KGHDR and CDR2 is SFDVKD in the germline V gene. The receptor comes from an elderly woman with active or convalescent COVID-19. The material sequenced was peripheral blood. This chain connects TRBV24-1 to TRBJ2-1; 7 nucleotides agree with TRBD2. The CDR3 here is CATSDGGGLYNEQFF. The CDR3 DNA reads TGTGCCACCAGTGATGGGGGGGGACTTTACAATGAGCAGTTCTTC.